The TCR beta chain described here comes from a study of lymphopenia after photon versus proton radiotherapy. A remark on this clone: Its target is not known.

V was clipped by 3 bases and J by 7 bases, with 19 bases between them. Germline V CDR1 and CDR2: MGHDK, SYGVNS. This CDR3 comprises 15 residues. Study-wide results and limits: Oligoclonal CD8+ Temra expansion after nadir drove photon patients' diversity drop. Authors raise, but do not show, better survival with proton therapy.

Here immunoSEQ multiplex PCR was the method, and the copy in TCRdb shows in-frame clones only, minus some. The table shows roughly 150,000 clones, with 70% to 90% occurring only once. The chain couples TRBV25-1 to TRBJ2-7, with a weak D call TRBD1 (6 bases). The clonotype comes from a man aged 50-59 years with gastric cancer. The sample consisted of peripheral blood, taken from a patient treated with photon-based radiotherapy. For the CDR3, the DNA is TGTGCCAGCAGTGACGAACAGGGTCCCCCTCAGGAGCAGTACTTC. Its protein product is CASSDEQGPPQEQYF.